The T cell receptor (beta chain) described here comes from a study of memory CD4+ T cells and cytomegalovirus serostatus. Study outcomes and limitations: Of 164 reported CMV TCRbeta sequences, just over 65 were found in memory CD4+ repertoires.

Single viable CD3+CD4+CD8-CD45RO+ cells were sorted as the memory CD4+ T cells. This clone was detected once. The target antigen is unknown. Sequenced by immunoSEQ multiplex PCR; TCRdb stores in-frame clones only, minus some. The profile covers over 65,000 clones, with around 80% appearing a single time and roughly 0.8% taken by the ten largest. The CDR3 contains 12 residues. The germline V and J ends were trimmed by 8 bases and 7 bases, with 17 bases remaining between them. Germline V gene lookup returns CDR1 SQVTM and CDR2 ANQGSEA. This chain links TRBV29-1 with TRBJ1-2; D may be TRBD1 (6 bases). Sample: memory CD4+ T cells from blood. This receptor was identified in an adult in good health and CMV-seronegative. CDR3 loop: CSLEGGISGYTF. The DNA for the CDR3 is TGCAGCCTCGAGGGGGGGATTTCTGGCTACACCTTC.